A single sample is the source of the 31 T cell receptor beta chains below, sequenced in a study of T cell changes during pregnancy in multiple sclerosis (dated by TCRdb to the late 2010s). The library relied on the immunoSEQ multiplex PCR assay. TCRdb provides this immuneACCESS table in a form limited to in-frame rearrangements. Some clones are lacking; in checked studies, under half of them reflect an unresolved V gene, and why the rest are absent is not known. Within this sample are about 44,000 clones, with 94% of them counted one time only. The ten largest account for over 0.45% of the sample. Here the sequenced sample was CD4+ T cells from peripheral blood mononuclear cells, taken in the first trimester of pregnancy. These receptors all stem from a female donor with multiple sclerosis, enrolled in a pregnancy study.

The genes are TRBV30 and TRBJ1-2; D is possibly TRBD1 (5 bases). Germline CDR1 is GTSNPN and CDR2 is SVGIG (reference sequence). Trimming took 4 bases from V and 4 from J, leaving 13 bases between them. The CDR3 is 13 residues long. CDR3 bases: TGTGCCTGGAACAAGGGGCAGAGCTATGGCTACACCTTC. The encoded protein is CAWNKGQSYGYTF.

The DNA for the CDR3 is TGTGCCAGCAGCCATGGAACTAGCTCATATACGCAGTATTTT. This translates into CASSHGTSSYTQYF. V gene TRBV7-3 combines with J gene TRBJ2-3; possibly TRBD2 for D (6 bases). The germline V and J ends were trimmed by 5 bases and 7 bases, with 16 bases remaining between them. This CDR3 comprises 14 residues. CDR1 is SGHTA, CDR2 FQGTGA, per germline.

This chain uses TRBV5-6 with TRBJ2-1; 7 bases agree with TRBD2. The CDR3 is made up of 15 amino acids. Germline CDR1 and CDR2: SGHDT and YYEEEE. Trimming removed 4 bases from V and 6 bases from J; junction bases left unmatched: 10. The DNA for the CDR3 is TGTGCCAGCAGCCCGGGGAGGGCCCCCCTCAATGAGCAGTTCTTC. Translating gives CASSPGRAPLNEQFF.

The gene calls are TRBV5-4 and TRBJ2-1, with TRBD2 identical over 7 bases. Germline CDR1 and CDR2: SGHNT and YYREEE (reference sequence). CDR3 size: 16 residues. V was pared by 4 bases and J by 10 bases, with 17 bases of the junction left unmatched. CDR3 sequence: CASSLSSGTPLSEQFF. Written as DNA, the CDR3 is TGTGCCAGCAGCCTAAGCAGCGGGACTCCCCTGTCGGAGCAGTTCTTC.

This chain links TRBV18 with TRBJ1-2; no reliable D call. CDR1 and CDR2 (germline): KGHSH, LQKENI. With 3 bases removed from V and 3 bases from J, the gap between germline ends came to 8 bases. The CDR3 covers 13 residues. Here the CDR3 reads CASSPGQDYGYTF. In DNA, the CDR3 is TGTGCCAGCTCACCGGGCCAAGACTATGGCTACACCTTC.

This chain links TRBV6-5 with TRBJ1-2, with a weak D call TRBD1 (6 bases). This CDR3 is 14 amino acids long. Germline CDR1 is MNHEY and CDR2 is SVGAGI. The V end was cut by 6 bases, the J end by 1 base, with 12 bases between. The CDR3 nucleotides read TGTGCCAGCAGAAGGGACACCAGTAACTATGGCTACACCTTC. Translating gives CASRRDTSNYGYTF.

This clone was counted between two and nine times. The rearrangement uses TRBV6-6 and TRBJ2-1; TRBD2 matches 7 bases. This CDR3 region has 15 residues. The junction had 9 bases not matched to a gene; V was cut back by 6 bases and J by 4 bases. Germline CDR1 MNHNY, CDR2 SVGAGI (reference sequence). In DNA form, the CDR3 reads TGTGCCAGCAGCACCGGACTAGTAGTGTACAATGAGCAGTTCTTC. This sequence encodes CASSTGLVVYNEQFF.

The V gene is TRBV2, the J gene TRBJ2-5; D is possibly TRBD2 (5 bases). The CDR3 runs to 15 residues. V gave up 4 bases and J gave up 3 bases, with 15 bases separating them. Germline V gene data show CDR1 as SNHLY and CDR2 as FYNNEI. The CDR3 spells CASSVRTGVKETQYF. The DNA for the CDR3 is TGTGCCAGCAGTGTTCGGACCGGGGTCAAAGAGACCCAGTACTTC. Based on the CDR3 plus reference TRBV2 and TRBJ2-5, the full variable domain is EPEVTQTPSHQVTQMGQEVILRCVPISNHLYFYWYRQILGQKVEFLVSFYNNEISEKSEIFDDQFSVERPDGSNFTLKIRSTKLEDSAMYFCASSVRTGVKETQYFGPGTRLLVL.

V and J are TRBV30 and TRBJ1-2; D is undetermined. V shed 0 bases and J shed 4 bases, with 15 bases lying between them. The V gene's germline CDR1 is GTSNPN and CDR2 SVGIG (reference sequence). The CDR3 consists of 15 residues. The CDR3 sequence is CAWSVVRESPYGYTF. In DNA, the CDR3 is TGTGCCTGGAGTGTAGTACGCGAGAGCCCCTATGGCTACACCTTC. The complete variable domain, with remaining parts taken from reference TRBV30 and TRBJ1-2, reads SQTIHQWPATLVQPVGSPLSLECTVEGTSNPNLYWYRQAAGRGLQLLFYSVGIGQISSEVPQNLSASRPQDRQFILSSKKLLLSDSGFYLCAWSVVRESPYGYTFGSGTRLTVV.

The chain joins TRBV7-8 to TRBJ2-3; possibly TRBD1 for D (6 bases). The ends were cut back, 1 base at V and 1 base at J, with 12 bases in the middle. The CDR3 is 16 residues long. The germline V gene has CDR1 SGHVS and CDR2 FQNEAQ. CDR3 sequence reads: CASSLVRQVGTDTQYF. The CDR3 DNA follows: TGTGCCAGCAGCTTAGTACGACAGGTCGGCACAGATACGCAGTATTTT.

The rearrangement uses TRBV2 and TRBJ2-7; no clear D. The CDR3 has 12 amino acids. The germline V gene encodes CDR1 SNHLY and CDR2 FYNNEI. V was trimmed by 8 bases and J by 0 bases, leaving 8 bases between them. CDR3 sequence reads: CASCRSSYEQYF. The CDR3 DNA sequence: TGTGCCAGCTGCCGGAGCTCCTACGAGCAGTACTTC.

The chain combines TRBV11-2 with TRBJ2-7, with D tentatively TRBD2 (5 bases). CDR3 length equals 16 residues. Germline V gene sequence: CDR1 SGHAT, CDR2 FQNNGV. V was trimmed by 3 bases and J by 1 base, leaving 16 bases between them. The CDR3 region is CASSFGRLAPSYEQYF. The CDR3 DNA reads as TGTGCCAGCAGCTTTGGTCGGCTAGCCCCATCCTACGAGCAGTACTTC.

Of note for this clone: The CDR3 carries no conserved terminal phenylalanine or tryptophan, so it likely arises from a read error. The chain uses TRBV2 and TRBJ1-2, with a weak D call TRBD1 (6 bases). Deletions cut 3 bases from V and 4 bases from J, with 9 bases between. This CDR3 region has 13 residues. Germline V gene data show CDR1 as SNHLY and CDR2 as FYNNEI. In nucleotides, the CDR3 is TGTGCCAGCAGTGAGGACAGTCTCTATGGCTACACCTCC. This gives the protein CASSEDSLYGYTS.

The chain carries TRBV19 and TRBJ1-2; 8 bases fit TRBD1. The CDR3 loop spans 14 amino acids. Germline CDR1 reads LNHDA; CDR2 reads SQIVND (reference sequence). V shed 5 bases, J shed 4 bases, and the junction held 6 bases outside the gene matches. The CDR3 DNA follows: TGTGCCAGTAGTCCGGACAGGGCAAGCTATGGCTACACCTTC. Its protein is CASSPDRASYGYTF.

CDR3 bases: TGCGCCAGCAGCCAAGGACTACTAGCGGGGGGCTCTGGGGCCAACGTCCTGACTTTC. This gives the protein CASSQGLLAGGSGANVLTF. V is TRBV4-1 and J is TRBJ2-6, with 12 positions matching TRBD2. Germline loops: CDR1 MGHRA, CDR2 YSYEKL. The CDR3 has 19 residues. V lost 1 base, J lost 0 bases, and 4 bases stayed unmatched.

The chain couples TRBV12-5 to TRBJ1-5, with D uncertain. The germline V gene has CDR1 LGHNT and CDR2 FRNRAP. V dropped 0 bases and J dropped 0 bases, with 6 bases sitting between them. This CDR3 is built from 15 residues. The CDR3 DNA sequence: TGTGCTAGTGGTTTGGTAACCAGTAGCAATCAGCCCCAGCATTTT. Encoded protein: CASGLVTSSNQPQHF.

The chain joins TRBV19 to TRBJ1-5, with 9 bases lining up with TRBD1. Germline CDR1 and CDR2: LNHDA and SQIVND (reference sequence). V gave up 3 bases and J gave up 6 bases; unmatched junction bases: 15. The CDR3 has 18 residues. CDR3 sequence (DNA): TGTGCCAGTAGTATTTGGAGGGGACAGGGTTCAGGTGCTCAGCCCCAGCATTTT. Encoded protein: CASSIWRGQGSGAQPQHF.

For the CDR3, the DNA is TGCGCCAGCAGCTTTGCCCAGGGGGCTGCCGAGCAGTACTTC. It encodes CASSFAQGAAEQYF. This chain connects TRBV5-1 to TRBJ2-7; TRBD1 matches at 8 bases. The CDR3 runs 14 residues. The junction had 7 bases not matched to a gene; V was cut back by 2 bases and J by 6 bases. Looked up from germline, CDR1 is SGHRS and CDR2 is YFSETQ.

The rearrangement uses TRBV5-1 and TRBJ1-1; possibly TRBD1 for D (6 bases). The CDR3 loop spans 14 amino acids. Per the germline V gene, CDR1 is SGHRS and CDR2 is YFSETQ. The germline V and J ends were trimmed by 4 bases and 1 base, with 11 bases remaining between them. In DNA form, the CDR3 reads TGCGCCAGCAGCGGGACGACAGGGAACACTGAAGCTTTCTTT. Translating it yields CASSGTTGNTEAFF.

This chain uses TRBV7-2 with TRBJ2-3; TRBD2 aligns across 7 bases. CDR3 length: 17 residues. Per the germline V gene, CDR1 is SGHTA and CDR2 is FQGNSA. V trimming: 0 bases; J trimming: 1 base; junction bases outside the gene matches: 7. Here the CDR3 reads CASSLAAGGRGTDTQYF. In DNA, the CDR3 is TGTGCCAGCAGCTTAGCAGCCGGGGGGAGGGGCACAGATACGCAGTATTTT.

This sequence joins TRBV7-2 and TRBJ2-3; TRBD1 aligns across 7 bases. This CDR3 has 16 residues. The V and J ends lost 2 bases and 1 base, in that order; junction bases with no gene match: 6. CDR1 SGHTA and CDR2 FQGNSA come from the germline V gene. CDR3 sequence: CASSLSTGARTDTQYF. The DNA of the CDR3 is TGTGCCAGCAGCTTATCCACAGGGGCCCGCACAGATACGCAGTATTTT.

The chain has TRBV2 and TRBJ2-3; 7 bases fit TRBD2. This CDR3 region has 13 residues. V was clipped by 6 bases and J by 5 bases; unmatched bases: 5. Germline assignment: CDR1 SNHLY and CDR2 FYNNEI. This chain's CDR3 is CASSERGEDTQYF. The CDR3 nucleotides read TGTGCCAGCAGCGAACGGGGGGAAGATACGCAGTATTTT. Filled out from reference TRBV2 and TRBJ2-3, the complete variable domain reads EPEVTQTPSHQVTQMGQEVILRCVPISNHLYFYWYRQILGQKVEFLVSFYNNEISEKSEIFDDQFSVERPDGSNFTLKIRSTKLEDSAMYFCASSERGEDTQYFGPGTRLTVL.

The CDR3 reads CAHQGVGATEAFF. The CDR3 DNA follows: TGTGCCCACCAAGGGGTGGGGGCCACTGAAGCTTTCTTT. This rearrangement joins TRBV10-3 to TRBJ1-1, with D perhaps matching TRBD1 (6 bases). CDR3 length equals 13 residues. Germline V gene sequence: CDR1 ENHRY, CDR2 SYGVKD. The V and J ends lost 11 bases and 4 bases respectively, with 17 bases between them.

The genes are TRBV19 and TRBJ1-2; D unresolved. This CDR3 comprises 16 residues. Trimming stripped 0 bases from V and 8 bases from J, with 19 bases between. CDR1 is LNHDA, CDR2 SQIVND, per germline (reference sequence). This chain's CDR3 is CASSIDGSLSPGGYTF. CDR3 bases: TGTGCCAGTAGTATAGACGGATCTCTCTCTCCGGGGGGCTACACCTTC.

The chain employs TRBV29-1 and TRBJ2-3, with 9 bases aligning to TRBD1. The V and J ends lost 6 bases and 2 bases, in that order; junction bases with no gene match: 6. This CDR3 region has 14 residues. Germline loops: CDR1 SQVTM, CDR2 ANQGSEA. The CDR3 sequence: CSVVGTGSTDTQYF. DNA of the CDR3: TGCAGCGTGGTTGGGACAGGGTCCACAGATACGCAGTATTTT.

This rearrangement joins TRBV19 to TRBJ2-5; possible D gene TRBD1, 5 bases. CDR1 LNHDA and CDR2 SQIVND come from the germline V gene (reference sequence). CDR3 length: 13 residues. V was pared by 2 bases and J by 3 bases, with 7 bases between. This CDR3 is CASSIRREETQYF. CDR3 DNA: TGTGCCAGTAGTATACGCAGGGAAGAGACCCAGTACTTC.

This chain connects TRBV9 to TRBJ2-5, with 14 positions matching TRBD2. Germline V gene data show CDR1 as SGDLS and CDR2 as YYNGEE. The CDR3 loop spans 17 amino acids. V was pared by 3 bases and J by 5 bases, with 9 bases of the junction left unmatched. CDR3 sequence (DNA): TGTGCCAGCAGCGCCGGGACTAGCGGGGGAGGGAGGGAGACCCAGTACTTC. This gives the protein CASSAGTSGGGRETQYF.

This sequence joins TRBV6-4 and TRBJ2-1; 7 bases fit TRBD2. In germline, CDR1 is MRHNA, CDR2 SNTAGT. This CDR3 is built from 15 residues. V shed 5 bases and J 3 bases; nucleotides not matched to a gene: 7. The CDR3 DNA sequence: TGTGCCAGCAGTACTGACGGGGGGATCTACAATGAGCAGTTCTTC. Translating it yields CASSTDGGIYNEQFF.

The genes are TRBV6-5 and TRBJ2-7; 9 nucleotides line up with TRBD1. This CDR3 has 13 residues. Germline V CDR1 and CDR2: MNHEY, SVGAGI. Trimming removed 6 bases from V and 3 bases from J; junction bases left unmatched: 3. The CDR3 DNA follows: TGTGCCAGCAGCCGGGGACAGGGCTACGAGCAGTACTTC. Its translation is CASSRGQGYEQYF.

The chain couples TRBV7-8 to TRBJ2-7; 7 positions agree with TRBD2. The CDR3 is 13 residues long. Looked up from germline, CDR1 is SGHVS and CDR2 is FQNEAQ. Trimming removed 5 bases from V and 2 bases from J; junction bases left unmatched: 3. The CDR3 DNA is TGTGCCAGCAGCCCGGGGGGAACCTACGAGCAGTACTTC. It codes for CASSPGGTYEQYF.

This clone was counted once. J is TRBJ1-4 and V is TRBV6-1; D gene ambiguous. V gave up 6 bases and J gave up 2 bases, with 10 bases separating them. The germline V gene has CDR1 MNHNS and CDR2 SASEGT. This CDR3 has 14 amino acids. The CDR3 sequence: CASRSGLTNEKLFF. CDR3 DNA sequence: TGTGCCAGCAGATCGGGTTTGACTAATGAAAAACTGTTTTTT.